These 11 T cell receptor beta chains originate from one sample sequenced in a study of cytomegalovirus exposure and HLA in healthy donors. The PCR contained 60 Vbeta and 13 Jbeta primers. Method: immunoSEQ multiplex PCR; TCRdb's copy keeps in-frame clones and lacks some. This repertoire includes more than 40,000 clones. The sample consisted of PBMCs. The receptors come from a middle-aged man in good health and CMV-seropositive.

The CDR3 protein is CASNSGAGTGMNYEQYF. The CDR3 DNA reads as TGTGCCAGCAATTCCGGCGCCGGGACAGGGATGAACTACGAGCAGTACTTC. The J gene is TRBJ2-7, the V gene TRBV28; the match to TRBD1 covers 9 bases. CDR3 length equals 17 residues. Germline CDR1 reads MDHEN; CDR2 reads SYDVKM. V shed 7 bases, J shed 3 bases, and the junction held 16 bases outside the gene matches.

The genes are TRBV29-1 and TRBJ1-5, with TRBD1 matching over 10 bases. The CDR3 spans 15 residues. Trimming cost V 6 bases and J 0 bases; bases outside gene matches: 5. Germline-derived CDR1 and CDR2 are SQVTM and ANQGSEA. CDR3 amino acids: CSVIGTGDSNQPQHF. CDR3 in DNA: TGCAGCGTCATAGGGACAGGGGATAGCAATCAGCCCCAGCATTTT.

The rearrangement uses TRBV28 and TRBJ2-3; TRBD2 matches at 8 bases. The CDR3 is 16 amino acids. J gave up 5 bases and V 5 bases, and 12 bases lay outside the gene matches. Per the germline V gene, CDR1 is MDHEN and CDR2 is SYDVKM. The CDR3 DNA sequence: TGTGCCAGCAGTCATGCCGCGGGAGGTTTTAGAGATACGCAGTATTTT. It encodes CASSHAAGGFRDTQYF.

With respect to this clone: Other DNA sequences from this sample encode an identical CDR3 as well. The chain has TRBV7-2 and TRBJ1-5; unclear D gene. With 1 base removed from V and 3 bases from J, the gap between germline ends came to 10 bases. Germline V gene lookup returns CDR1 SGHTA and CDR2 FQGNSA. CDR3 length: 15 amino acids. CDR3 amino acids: CASSLDSGSNQPQHF. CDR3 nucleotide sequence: TGTGCCAGCAGCTTAGACTCGGGTTCCAATCAGCCCCAGCATTTT. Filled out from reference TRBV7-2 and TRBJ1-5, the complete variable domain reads GAGVSQSPSNKVTEKGKDVELRCDPISGHTALYWYRQSLGQGLEFLIYFQGNSAPDKSGLPSDRFSAERTGGSVSTLTIQRTQQEDSAVYLCASSLDSGSNQPQHFGDGTRLSIL.

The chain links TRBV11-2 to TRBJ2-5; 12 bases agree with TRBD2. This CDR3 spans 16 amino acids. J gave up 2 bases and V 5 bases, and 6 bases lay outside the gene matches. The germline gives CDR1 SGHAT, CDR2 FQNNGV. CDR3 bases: TGTGCCAGCAGCAGAGACCTAGCGGGAGGGCAAGAGACCCAGTACTTC. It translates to CASSRDLAGGQETQYF.

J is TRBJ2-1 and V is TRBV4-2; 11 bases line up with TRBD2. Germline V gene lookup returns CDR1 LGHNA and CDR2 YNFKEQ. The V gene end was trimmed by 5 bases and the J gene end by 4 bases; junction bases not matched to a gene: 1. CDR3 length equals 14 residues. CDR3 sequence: CASSGTSGYNEQFF. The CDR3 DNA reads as TGTGCCAGCAGCGGGACTAGCGGTTACAATGAGCAGTTCTTC.

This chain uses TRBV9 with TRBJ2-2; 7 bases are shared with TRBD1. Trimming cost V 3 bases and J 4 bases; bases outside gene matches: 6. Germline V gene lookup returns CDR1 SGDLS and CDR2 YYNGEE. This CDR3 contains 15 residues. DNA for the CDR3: TGTGCCAGCAGCGAAAGGGGGCGCGGCACCGGGGAGCTGTTTTTT. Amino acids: CASSERGRGTGELFF. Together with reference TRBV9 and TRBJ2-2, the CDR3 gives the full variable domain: DSGVTQTPKHLITATGQRVTLRCSPRSGDLSVYWYQQSLDQGLQFLIQYYNGEERAKGNILERFSAQQFPDLHSELNLSSLELGDSALYFCASSERGRGTGELFFGEGSRLTVL.

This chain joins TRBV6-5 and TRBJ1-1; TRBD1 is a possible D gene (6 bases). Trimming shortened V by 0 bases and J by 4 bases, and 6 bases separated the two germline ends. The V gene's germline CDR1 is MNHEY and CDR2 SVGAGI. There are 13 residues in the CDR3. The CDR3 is CASSYSGGTEAFF. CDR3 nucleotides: TGTGCCAGCAGTTACTCAGGGGGCACTGAAGCTTTCTTT.

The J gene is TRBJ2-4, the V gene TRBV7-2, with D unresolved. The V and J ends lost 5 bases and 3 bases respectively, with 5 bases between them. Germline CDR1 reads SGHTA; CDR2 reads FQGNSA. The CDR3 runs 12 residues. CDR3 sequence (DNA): TGTGCCAGCAGCCTCCTCAAAAACATTCAGTACTTC. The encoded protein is CASSLLKNIQYF.

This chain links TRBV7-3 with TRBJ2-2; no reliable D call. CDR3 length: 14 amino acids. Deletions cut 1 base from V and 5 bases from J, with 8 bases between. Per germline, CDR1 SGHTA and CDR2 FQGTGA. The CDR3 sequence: CASSLNPGTGELFF. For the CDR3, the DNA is TGTGCCAGCAGCTTAAATCCCGGGACCGGGGAGCTGTTTTTT.

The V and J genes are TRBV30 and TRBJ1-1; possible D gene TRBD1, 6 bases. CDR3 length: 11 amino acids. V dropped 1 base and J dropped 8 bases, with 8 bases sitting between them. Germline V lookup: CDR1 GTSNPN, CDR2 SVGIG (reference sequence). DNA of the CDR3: TGTGCCTGGAGTGACGACAGGGAAGCTTTCTTT. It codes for CAWSDDREAFF.